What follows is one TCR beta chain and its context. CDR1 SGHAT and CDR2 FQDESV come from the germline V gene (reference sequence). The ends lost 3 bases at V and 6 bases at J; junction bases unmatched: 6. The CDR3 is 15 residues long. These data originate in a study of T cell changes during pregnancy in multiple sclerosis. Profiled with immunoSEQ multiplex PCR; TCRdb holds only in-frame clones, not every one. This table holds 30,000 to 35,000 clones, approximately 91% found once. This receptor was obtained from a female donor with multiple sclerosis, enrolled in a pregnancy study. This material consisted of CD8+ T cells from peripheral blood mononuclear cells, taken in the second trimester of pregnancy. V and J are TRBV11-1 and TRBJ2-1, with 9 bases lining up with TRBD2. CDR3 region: CASSFQAGGPNEQFF. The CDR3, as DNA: TGTGCCAGCAGCTTTCAAGCGGGAGGACCCAATGAGCAGTTCTTC.